The present entry profiles one T cell receptor beta chain with its context. No antigen is known for it. Control samples came 1 year after myeloablative marrow transplants with methotrexate plus calcineurin inhibitor. The CDR3 runs 14 residues. From germline, CDR1 is SNHLY and CDR2 FYNNEI. Between the trimmed V and J ends, which lost 2 bases and 6 bases, there was a span of 13 bases. This entry is derived from a study of T cells after posttransplantation cyclophosphamide. General study points: Recipient CMV seropositivity and CMV reactivation strongly tracked TRB clonality. Later post-transplant blood repertoires were often dominated by donor CD8+ memory clones. Blood and skin or GI T cell repertoires showed limited TRB overlap.

Profiled with immunoSEQ multiplex PCR; TCRdb holds only in-frame clones, not every one. The sample contains about 21,000 clones, 80% to 90% of which appear only once. The sample here was PBMCs, taken around 380 days after allogeneic stem cell transplant with calcineurin inhibitor and methotrexate. This sequence joins TRBV2 and TRBJ1-2; unclear D gene. This TCR came from a female patient between 30 and 45 years old who received an allogeneic stem cell transplant from an unrelated donor, was CMV-positive, and had acute and chronic GVHD. Some T cells may be graft donor cells. The CDR3 DNA is TGTGCCAGCAGTGAATTTGGGCAGGAGGATGGCTACACCTTC. Translating it yields CASSEFGQEDGYTF.